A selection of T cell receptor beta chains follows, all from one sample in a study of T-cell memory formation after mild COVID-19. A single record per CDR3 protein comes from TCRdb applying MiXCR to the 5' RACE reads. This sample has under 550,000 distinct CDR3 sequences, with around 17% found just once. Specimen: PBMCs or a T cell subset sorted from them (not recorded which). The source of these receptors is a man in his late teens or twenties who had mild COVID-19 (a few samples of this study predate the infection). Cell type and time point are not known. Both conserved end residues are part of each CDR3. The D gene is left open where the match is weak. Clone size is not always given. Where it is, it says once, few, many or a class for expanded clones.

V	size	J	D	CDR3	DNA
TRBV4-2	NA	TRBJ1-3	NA	CASSPYTTAQTHSGNTIYF	TGTGCCAGCAGCCCCTACACCACCGCACAAACCCACTCTGGAAACACCATATATTTT
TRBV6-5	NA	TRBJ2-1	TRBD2	CASSERGGHGEQFF	TGTGCCAGCAGCGAGCGGGGGGGCCACGGTGAGCAGTTCTTC
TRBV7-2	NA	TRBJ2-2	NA	CASSESGVAGELFF	TGTGCCAGCAGCGAGTCAGGGGTAGCCGGGGAGCTGTTTTTT
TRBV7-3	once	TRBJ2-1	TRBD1	CASSRDRGFGGEQFF	TGTGCCAGCAGCCGTGACAGGGGGTTTGGCGGTGAGCAGTTCTTC
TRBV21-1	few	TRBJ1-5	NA	CASSGFGVRQPQHF	TGTGCCAGCAGCGGGTTTGGGGTTCGACAGCCCCAGCATTTT
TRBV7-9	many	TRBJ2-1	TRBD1	CASSLGRTGGVNEQFF	TGTGCCAGCAGCTTAGGCCGGACAGGGGGAGTCAATGAGCAGTTCTTC
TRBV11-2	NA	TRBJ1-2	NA	CASSLDLSDNYGYTF	TGTGCCAGCAGCTTAGATCTGTCGGATAACTATGGCTACACCTTC
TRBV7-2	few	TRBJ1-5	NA	CASSSGQEQPQHF	TGTGCCAGCAGTTCGGGCCAGGAACAGCCCCAGCATTTT
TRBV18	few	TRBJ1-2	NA	CASSPQGASVGYGYTF	TGTGCCAGCTCACCCCAGGGAGCGTCAGTTGGGTATGGCTACACCTTC
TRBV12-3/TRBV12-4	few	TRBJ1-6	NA	CASTPRQGVNSPLHF	TGTGCCAGCACCCCAAGGCAGGGAGTGAATTCACCCCTCCACTTT
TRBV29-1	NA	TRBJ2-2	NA	CGVRTGELFF	TGCGGGGTCAGGACCGGGGAGCTGTTTTTT
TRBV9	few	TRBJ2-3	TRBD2	CASSVFQRGSTDTQYF	TGTGCCAGCAGCGTTTTCCAGCGGGGTAGCACAGATACGCAGTATTTT
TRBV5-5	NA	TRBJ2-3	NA	CASSRYGTDTQYF	TGTGCCAGCAGCCGGTACGGCACAGATACGCAGTATTTT
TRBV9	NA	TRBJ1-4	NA	CASSSLGAGNEKLFF	TGTGCCAGCAGTTCGTTGGGGGCTGGGAATGAAAAACTGTTTTTT
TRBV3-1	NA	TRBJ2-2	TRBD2	CASSQAGGRSGELFF	TGTGCCAGCAGCCAGGCGGGGGGGCGGTCCGGGGAGCTGTTTTTT
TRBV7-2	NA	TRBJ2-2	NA	CASSLADPRTFTGELFF	TGTGCCAGCAGCTTAGCTGATCCTCGGACTTTCACCGGGGAGCTGTTTTTT
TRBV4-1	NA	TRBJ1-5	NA	CASSQETGDGQPQHF	TGCGCCAGCAGCCAAGAAACAGGCGATGGGCAGCCCCAGCATTTT
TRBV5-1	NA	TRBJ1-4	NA	CASSPRGVANEKLFF	TGCGCCAGCAGCCCTCGTGGGGTGGCTAATGAAAAACTGTTTTTT
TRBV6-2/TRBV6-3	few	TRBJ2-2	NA	CASRPVAGELFF	TGTGCCAGCAGGCCTGTAGCCGGGGAGCTGTTTTTT
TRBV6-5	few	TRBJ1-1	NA	CASSYSPQGPTEAFF	TGTGCCAGCAGTTACTCGCCGCAGGGGCCCACTGAAGCTTTCTTT
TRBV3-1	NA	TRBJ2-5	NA	CASSPMQGRETQYF	TGTGCCAGCAGCCCGATGCAGGGGCGGGAGACCCAGTACTTC
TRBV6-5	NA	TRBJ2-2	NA	CASSYSRVDTGELFF	TGTGCCAGCAGTTACTCTCGGGTGGACACCGGGGAGCTGTTTTTT
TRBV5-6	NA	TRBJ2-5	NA	CASSLGRGRAETQYF	TGTGCCAGCAGCTTGGGGCGGGGGCGCGCAGAGACCCAGTACTTC
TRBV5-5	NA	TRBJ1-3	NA	CASLTEPSGNTIYF	TGTGCCAGCCTCACGGAGCCCTCTGGAAACACCATATATTTT
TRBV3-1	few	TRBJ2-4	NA	CASSQTGGAKNIQYF	TGTGCCAGCAGCCAGACTGGAGGGGCCAAAAACATTCAGTACTTC